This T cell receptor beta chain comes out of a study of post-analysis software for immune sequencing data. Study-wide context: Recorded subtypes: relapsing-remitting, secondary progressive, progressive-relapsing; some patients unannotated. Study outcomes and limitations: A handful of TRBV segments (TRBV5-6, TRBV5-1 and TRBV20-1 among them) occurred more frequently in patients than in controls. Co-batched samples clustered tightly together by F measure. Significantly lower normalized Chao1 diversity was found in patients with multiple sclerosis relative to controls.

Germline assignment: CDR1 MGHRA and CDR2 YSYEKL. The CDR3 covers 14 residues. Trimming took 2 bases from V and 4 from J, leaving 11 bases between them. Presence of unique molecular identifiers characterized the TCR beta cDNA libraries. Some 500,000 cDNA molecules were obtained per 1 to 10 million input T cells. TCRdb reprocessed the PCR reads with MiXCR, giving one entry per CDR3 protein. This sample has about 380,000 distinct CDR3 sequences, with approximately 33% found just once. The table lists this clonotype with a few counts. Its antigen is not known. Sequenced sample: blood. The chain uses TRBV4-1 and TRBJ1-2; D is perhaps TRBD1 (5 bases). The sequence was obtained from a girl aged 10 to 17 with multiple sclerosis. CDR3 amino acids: CASSQHGAGYGYTF. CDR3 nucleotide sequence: TGCGCCAGCAGCCAACACGGGGCAGGCTATGGCTACACCTTC.